These 20 T cell receptor beta chains originate from one sample sequenced in a study of CD8 T cells in ankylosing spondylitis. A single record per CDR3 protein comes from TCRdb applying MiXCR to the 5' RACE reads. Among about 69,000 distinct CDR3 sequences listed, less than 6% were seen once. Material: blood, either unsorted or a sorted T cell fraction (not recorded which). The source is a male donor with ankylosing spondylitis or in good health (not recorded which).

This clonotype was recorded at least ten times. The chain combines TRBV7-2 with TRBJ1-6, with D unresolved. CDR3 size: 12 residues. Germline CDR1 and CDR2: SGHTA and FQGNSA. Between the trimmed V and J ends, which lost 5 bases and 15 bases, there was a span of 14 bases. CDR3: CASSNPLLHLHF. CDR3 sequence (DNA): TGTGCCAGCAGCAACCCCTTGTTACACCTCCACTTT.

This clonotype appeared many times. This sequence joins TRBV29-1 and TRBJ2-1; TRBD1 matches at 7 bases. Losses at the gene ends were 0 bases for V and 12 bases for J; bases not matched to a gene: 11. The CDR3 has 14 amino acids. Germline lookup yields CDR1 SQVTM and CDR2 ANQGSEA. The DNA for the CDR3 is TGCAGCGTTGAAGAGATAGACAGGGCCACCGGGCAGTTCTTC. Amino acids: CSVEEIDRATGQFF.

There are many counts of this clonotype. The chain couples TRBV27 to TRBJ1-6, with unresolved D. V shed 0 bases and J shed 7 bases, with 16 bases lying between them. CDR1 and CDR2 (germline): MNHEY, SMNVEV (reference sequence). The CDR3 totals 17 residues. CDR3 amino acids: CASSLSQQWGFNSPLHF. The CDR3 nucleotides read TGTGCCAGCAGTTTATCCCAGCAATGGGGATTCAATTCACCCCTCCACTTT.

This clonotype was recorded many times. This chain links TRBV7-2 with TRBJ2-3, with 8 bases fitting TRBD2. This CDR3 is built from 15 residues. CDR1 and CDR2 from the germline V gene are SGHTA and FQGNSA. V trimming: 5 bases; J trimming: 3 bases; junction bases outside the gene matches: 7. The CDR3 sequence is CASSVGLGLTDTQYF. The CDR3 DNA reads TGTGCCAGCAGCGTGGGACTAGGTTTGACAGATACGCAGTATTTT. Using reference TRBV7-2 and TRBJ2-3 for the parts outside the CDR3, the full variable domain is GAGVSQSPSNKVTEKGKDVELRCDPISGHTALYWYRQSLGQGLEFLIYFQGNSAPDKSGLPSDRFSAERTGGSVSTLTIQRTQQEDSAVYLCASSVGLGLTDTQYFGPGTRLTVL.

This clonotype was picked up many times. J is TRBJ1-1 and V is TRBV20-1; D is unresolved. Trimming stripped 2 bases from V and 5 bases from J, with 18 bases between. Germline V gene data show CDR1 as DFQATT and CDR2 as SNEGSKA (reference sequence). The CDR3 loop spans 15 amino acids. The CDR3 here is CSARPPHSFGTEAFF. For the CDR3, the DNA is TGCAGTGCTAGACCCCCCCACAGTTTTGGAACTGAAGCTTTCTTT.

This clonotype occurred many times. J is TRBJ1-4 and V is TRBV10-3, with D unclear. The CDR3 is made up of 15 amino acids. Looked up from germline, CDR1 is ENHRY and CDR2 is SYGVKD. Trimming removed 0 bases at V and 0 bases at J, with 5 bases between. CDR3 sequence: CAISESVATNEKLFF. DNA of the CDR3: TGTGCCATCAGTGAGTCCGTTGCAACTAATGAAAAACTGTTTTTT.

This clonotype was recorded at least ten times. The chain joins TRBV19 to TRBJ1-1, with 7 positions matching TRBD1. Germline CDR1 LNHDA, CDR2 SQIVND (reference sequence). J lost 6 bases, V lost 4 bases, and 8 bases had no gene match. This CDR3 spans 14 amino acids. The CDR3 reads CASSTLTGTAEAFF. The CDR3 bases are TGTGCCAGTAGTACTTTAACGGGGACAGCTGAAGCTTTCTTT. Full variable domain (rest looked up from reference TRBV19 and TRBJ1-1): DGGITQSPKYLFRKEGQNVTLSCEQNLNHDAMYWYRQDPGQGLRLIYYSQIVNDFQKGDIAEGYSVSREKKESFPLTVTSAQKNPTAFYLCASSTLTGTAEAFFGQGTRLTVV.

CDR3 residues: CASSPPASWDPTYEQYF. The CDR3 DNA is TGTGCCAGCTCACCACCAGCTTCCTGGGACCCAACCTACGAGCAGTACTTC. The genes are TRBV18 and TRBJ2-7, with D perhaps given as TRBD1 or TRBD2 (5 bases each). The CDR3 sequence is 17 residues long. Germline V CDR1 and CDR2: KGHSH, LQKENI. V was clipped by 0 bases and J by 2 bases, with 17 bases between them.

There are many counts of this clonotype. V and J are TRBV19 and TRBJ1-4; D is unclear. This CDR3 region has 14 residues. V was clipped by 7 bases and J by 0 bases, with 9 bases between them. Germline CDR1 and CDR2: LNHDA and SQIVND (reference sequence). The CDR3, as DNA: TGTGCCAGTACCCATGGTGCAACTAATGAAAAACTGTTTTTT. Translating gives CASTHGATNEKLFF.

The sample holds many counts of this clonotype. V gene TRBV18 combines with J gene TRBJ1-6, with 10 bases that match TRBD1. The length of the CDR3 is 16 residues. Trimming took 6 bases from V and 10 from J; bases not matched to a gene: 12. Per the germline V gene, CDR1 is KGHSH and CDR2 is LQKENI. CDR3 nucleotide sequence: TGTGCCAGCTCGGCTATGGGACAGGGGAAAGGATCACCCCTCCACTTT. As protein: CASSAMGQGKGSPLHF.

This clonotype was picked up many times. V usage is TRBV3-1 and J usage is TRBJ2-5, with D possibly being TRBD1 or TRBD2 (6 bases each). Between the trimmed V and J ends, which lost 5 bases and 1 base, there was a span of 20 bases. The CDR3 extends over 17 amino acids. CDR1 is LGHDT and CDR2 is YNNKEL in the germline V gene (reference sequence). This chain's CDR3 is CASSTNRRGVTQETQYF. The CDR3 DNA reads TGTGCCAGCAGCACCAACCGGAGGGGGGTGACCCAAGAGACCCAGTACTTC.

This clonotype has ten or more counts. The chain uses TRBV5-4 and TRBJ2-5; perhaps TRBD1 as D (6 bases). Germline V gene sequence: CDR1 SGHNT, CDR2 YYREEE (reference sequence). V lost 3 bases and J lost 4, with 13 bases in between. The CDR3 consists of 14 residues. CDR3 in DNA: TGTGCCAGCAGCTCCCAGGGGCGAGGAGAGACCCAGTACTTC. As protein: CASSSQGRGETQYF.

This clonotype was seen only a few times. This chain links TRBV18 with TRBJ1-5; D is perhaps TRBD1 (5 bases). The CDR3 length is 16 residues. Germline V gene sequence: CDR1 KGHSH, CDR2 LQKENI. Trimming left V 2 bases short and J 0 bases short, with 11 bases between. CDR3 coding DNA: TGTGCCAGCTCACCAGCGGGGGACGGTAGCAATCAGCCCCAGCATTTT. It yields the protein CASSPAGDGSNQPQHF.

The table lists this clonotype with many counts. The chain couples TRBV29-1 to TRBJ1-5; TRBD1 agrees at 8 bases. The V gene's germline CDR1 is SQVTM and CDR2 ANQGSEA. With V trimmed by 8 bases and J by 4 bases, 7 bases remained unmatched. The CDR3 sequence is 13 residues long. The CDR3 nucleotides are TGCAGCACACAACAGGGGGTAAATCAGCCCCAGCATTTT. Translation gives CSTQQGVNQPQHF. The full variable domain, its missing parts supplied by reference TRBV29-1 and TRBJ1-5, is SAVISQKPSRDICQRGTSLTIQCQVDSQVTMMFWYRQQPGQSLTLIATANQGSEATYESGFVIDKFPISRPNLTFSTLTVSNMSPEDSSIYLCSTQQGVNQPQHFGDGTRLSIL.

This clonotype was observed at least ten times. The chain links TRBV29-1 to TRBJ1-1, with TRBD1 as a possible D gene (5 bases). The CDR3 length is 13 residues. The V gene's germline CDR1 is SQVTM and CDR2 ANQGSEA. V was clipped by 4 bases and J by 4 bases, with 13 bases between them. As DNA, the CDR3 is TGCAGCGTTGGGAAATACGGGGCCACTGAAGCTTTCTTT. Translating it yields CSVGKYGATEAFF. The full variable domain, rest sourced from reference TRBV29-1 and TRBJ1-1, is SAVISQKPSRDICQRGTSLTIQCQVDSQVTMMFWYRQQPGQSLTLIATANQGSEATYESGFVIDKFPISRPNLTFSTLTVSNMSPEDSSIYLCSVGKYGATEAFFGQGTRLTVV.

This clonotype was observed many times. The V call is TRBV6-6, the J call TRBJ2-3; D is possibly TRBD2 (6 bases). Trimming left V 8 bases short and J 0 bases short, with 9 bases between. From germline, CDR1 is MNHNY and CDR2 SVGAGI (reference sequence). The CDR3 totals 13 residues. The CDR3 region has the DNA TGTGCCAGCGATGGGACTAGCACAGATACGCAGTATTTT. Its protein is CASDGTSTDTQYF.

This clonotype has a count of ten or more. The gene calls are TRBV14 and TRBJ1-1; D might be TRBD1 (5 bases). CDR1 and CDR2 from the germline V gene are SGHDN and FVKESK. This CDR3 has 12 residues. V was trimmed by 0 bases and J by 11 bases, leaving 10 bases between them. In nucleotides, the CDR3 is TGTGCCAGCAGCCAAGACAGGGTGAGGGCTTTCTTT. Protein sequence: CASSQDRVRAFF.

This clonotype has a count of ten or more. The chain uses TRBV12-3 or TRBV12-4 and TRBJ1-4; 7 bases agree with TRBD1. This CDR3 has 13 amino acids. With V trimmed by 5 bases and J by 8 bases, 5 bases remained unmatched. CDR3 sequence: CASSRQGGEKLFF. The CDR3 nucleotides are TGTGCCAGCAGTCGACAGGGTGGGGAAAAACTGTTTTTT.

This clonotype occurred many times. This chain uses TRBV12-3 or TRBV12-4 with TRBJ2-3; TRBD1 aligns across 10 bases. V lost 1 base to trimming and J lost 5 bases; unmatched junction nucleotides: 3. This CDR3 has 15 amino acids. The CDR3 sequence: CASSLGQGAGDTQYF. DNA for the CDR3: TGTGCCAGCAGTTTAGGACAGGGGGCAGGAGATACGCAGTATTTT.

This clonotype was seen repeatedly, ten times or more. The chain combines TRBV27 with TRBJ1-1; no firm D call. This CDR3 comprises 13 residues. Germline CDR1 reads MNHEY; CDR2 reads SMNVEV (reference sequence). Trimming took 6 bases from V and 0 from J, leaving 8 bases between them. The CDR3 region is CASRGQMNTEAFF. For the CDR3, the DNA is TGTGCCAGCAGAGGGCAAATGAACACTGAAGCTTTCTTT.